This passage covers 27 T cell receptor beta chains from one sample sequenced in a study of cytomegalovirus exposure and HLA in healthy donors. The primer mix had 60 Vbeta and 13 Jbeta primers. Produced via immunoSEQ multiplex PCR; TCRdb's table is partial and in-frame only. The repertoire holds approximately 180,000 clones, with over 75% as singletons. The sequenced material came from PBMCs. These receptors came from a man younger than 35 in good health and CMV-seronegative.

The chain has TRBV5-1 and TRBJ1-1; D is ambiguous. The CDR3 runs 13 residues. V was pared by 2 bases and J by 3 bases, with 8 bases between. The germline CDR1 and CDR2 sequences are SGHRS and YFSETQ. The CDR3 here is CASSFSGDTEAFF. The DNA for the CDR3 is TGCGCCAGCAGCTTCTCCGGGGACACTGAAGCTTTCTTT.

This clone was observed a few times. This chain joins TRBV2 and TRBJ1-1; the D is unclear. CDR1 is SNHLY, CDR2 FYNNEI, per germline. CDR3 length equals 14 residues. Trimming removed 7 bases at V and 0 bases at J, with 12 bases between. The CDR3 bases are TGTGCCAGCACGGGAACCGCCGTGAACACTGAAGCTTTCTTT. This encodes CASTGTAVNTEAFF. Based on the CDR3 plus reference TRBV2 and TRBJ1-1, the full variable domain is EPEVTQTPSHQVTQMGQEVILRCVPISNHLYFYWYRQILGQKVEFLVSFYNNEISEKSEIFDDQFSVERPDGSNFTLKIRSTKLEDSAMYFCASTGTAVNTEAFFGQGTRLTVV.

This clone was counted only a few times. The chain is built from TRBV7-3 and TRBJ2-2; 9 bases map to TRBD2. Germline CDR1 reads SGHTA; CDR2 reads FQGTGA. With 0 bases clipped from V and 6 bases from J, the junction kept 2 bases outside the gene matches. This CDR3 is 15 amino acids long. The CDR3 DNA reads TGTGCCAGCAGCTTAACGACTAGCGGCGCCGGGGAGCTGTTTTTT. As protein: CASSLTTSGAGELFF.

V gene TRBV6-1 combines with J gene TRBJ2-7, with TRBD2 matching 8 bases. The germline gives CDR1 MNHNS, CDR2 SASEGT. V gave up 7 bases and J gave up 0 bases; unmatched junction bases: 8. CDR3 length: 15 amino acids. The CDR3 region is CASNPTSGNSYEQYF. In DNA form, the CDR3 reads TGTGCCAGCAATCCAACTAGCGGAAACTCCTACGAGCAGTACTTC.

The chain links TRBV2 to TRBJ1-5, with D hard to call. The CDR3 spans 12 residues. V was clipped by 8 bases and J by 1 base, with 6 bases between them. The germline CDR1 and CDR2 sequences are SNHLY and FYNNEI. The DNA for the CDR3 is TGTGCCAGCGAGGGAAGCAATCAGCCCCAGCATTTT. Its translation is CASEGSNQPQHF. Together with reference TRBV2 and TRBJ1-5, the CDR3 gives the full variable domain: EPEVTQTPSHQVTQMGQEVILRCVPISNHLYFYWYRQILGQKVEFLVSFYNNEISEKSEIFDDQFSVERPDGSNFTLKIRSTKLEDSAMYFCASEGSNQPQHFGDGTRLSIL.

This chain links TRBV14 with TRBJ2-5; perhaps TRBD1 as D (5 bases). This CDR3 has 15 amino acids. Germline V gene lookup returns CDR1 SGHDN and CDR2 FVKESK. Trimming shortened V by 0 bases and J by 5 bases, and 13 bases separated the two germline ends. In DNA, the CDR3 is TGTGCCAGCAGCCAAGATAGGGGTACCTTTGAGACCCAGTACTTC. Residues: CASSQDRGTFETQYF.

The chain combines TRBV27 with TRBJ1-5; maybe TRBD1 (6 bases). Germline-derived CDR1 and CDR2 are MNHEY and SMNVEV (reference sequence). V was shortened by 8 bases and J by 0 bases, with 8 bases between the two germline ends. The CDR3 consists of 13 residues. The CDR3, as DNA: TGTGCCAGCCAGGGGTATAGCAATCAGCCCCAGCATTTT. Translation gives CASQGYSNQPQHF.

V is TRBV18 and J is TRBJ2-1, with 13 bases that match TRBD2. Germline-derived CDR1 and CDR2 are KGHSH and LQKENI. The CDR3 runs 16 residues. J gave up 6 bases and V 3 bases, and 5 bases lay outside the gene matches. The CDR3, as DNA: TGTGCCAGCTCACCGTCAACTAGCGGGAGGGGCAATGAGCAGTTCTTC. It encodes CASSPSTSGRGNEQFF.

The chain couples TRBV5-1 to TRBJ2-5, with 15 bases matching TRBD2. Germline V CDR1 and CDR2: SGHRS, YFSETQ. The CDR3 is made up of 16 amino acids. After removal of 0 bases from V and 4 bases from J, the junction contained 1 base not matched to a gene. CDR3 protein: CASSLGTSGGAETQYF. CDR3 nucleotides: TGCGCCAGCAGCTTGGGGACTAGCGGGGGGGCAGAGACCCAGTACTTC.

This chain links TRBV5-1 with TRBJ1-1; D is unclear. V lost 2 bases, J lost 0 bases, and 11 bases lay in between. The CDR3 is 15 residues long. In germline, CDR1 is SGHRS, CDR2 YFSETQ. CDR3 DNA: TGCGCCAGCAGCTTTATGGAGGGAATGAACACTGAAGCTTTCTTT. The encoded protein is CASSFMEGMNTEAFF.

The chain links TRBV2 to TRBJ1-1; no clear D. The CDR3 consists of 13 residues. CDR1 is SNHLY and CDR2 is FYNNEI in the germline V gene. Trimming shortened V by 5 bases and J by 4 bases, and 11 bases separated the two germline ends. The CDR3 protein is CASSIRKSTEAFF. The CDR3 region has the DNA TGTGCCAGCAGTATCCGAAAGAGCACTGAAGCTTTCTTT.

This sequence joins TRBV5-1 and TRBJ2-2; no definite D call. Trimming removed 6 bases at V and 3 bases at J, with 9 bases between. In germline, CDR1 is SGHRS, CDR2 YFSETQ. CDR3 size: 13 residues. The CDR3 loop is CASIPQDTGELFF. The CDR3 coding sequence is TGCGCCAGCATCCCTCAGGACACCGGGGAGCTGTTTTTT.

Details on this clone: The identical CDR3 is also encoded by other nucleotide sequences in the sample. This rearrangement joins TRBV4-1 to TRBJ1-1, with 11 bases lining up with TRBD1. The CDR3 totals 15 residues. The V gene end was trimmed by 1 base and the J gene end by 4 bases; junction bases not matched to a gene: 2. From germline, CDR1 is MGHRA and CDR2 YSYEKL. CDR3 bases: TGCGCCAGCAGCCAAGTTGGGACAGGGGGCACTGAAGCTTTCTTT. This sequence encodes CASSQVGTGGTEAFF.

The V gene is TRBV27, the J gene TRBJ2-2; 14 bases fit TRBD2. V dropped 5 bases and J dropped 3; count of bases not matched to a gene: 14. There are 20 residues in the CDR3. In germline, CDR1 is MNHEY, CDR2 SMNVEV (reference sequence). CDR3 nucleotide sequence: TGTGCCAGCAGTCCCCGTAGGGGGACTAGCGGGAGATCTGACACCGGGGAGCTGTTTTTT. Residues: CASSPRRGTSGRSDTGELFF.

V and J are TRBV10-3 and TRBJ2-3; 14 nucleotides align to TRBD2. The CDR3 sequence is 18 residues long. Germline trimming cut 0 bases from V and 5 bases from J; bases unmatched to any gene: 7. Germline assignment: CDR1 ENHRY and CDR2 SYGVKD. The CDR3 sequence is CAISESLLGTSGGDTQYF. CDR3 DNA sequence: TGTGCCATCAGTGAGTCCCTCCTAGGGACTAGCGGGGGAGATACGCAGTATTTT.

V and J are TRBV6-1 and TRBJ2-7; 8 bases are a match to TRBD1. Germline loops: CDR1 MNHNS, CDR2 SASEGT. V was clipped by 9 bases and J by 4 bases; unmatched bases: 5. This CDR3 spans 12 amino acids. The CDR3 DNA reads TGTGCCAGTGACAGGGGAAGTTACGAGCAGTACTTC. It yields the protein CASDRGSYEQYF.

On this clone itself: At one of its ends the junction is not consistent with the germline gene, which may arise from a read error. The chain links TRBV7-7 to TRBJ2-7; TRBD1 matches at 9 bases. Germline V gene lookup returns CDR1 SSHAT and CDR2 FNYEAQ (reference sequence). This CDR3 is built from 15 residues. DNA of the CDR3: TGTGCTAGCAGCCCAGATCCGGGACAGGGTTACGAGCAGTACTTC. Residues: CASSPDPGQGYEQYF.

The chain has TRBV12-2 and TRBJ2-6; TRBD1, as called in the table, went unchecked against the DNA. TRBV12-2 is a recognized pseudogene. There are 19 residues in the CDR3. The DNA for the CDR3 is TGTGCAAGTCGCTGGGAGGTCGGGACAGGGGGCGCTGGGGCCAACGTCCTGACTTTC. Translating it yields CASRWEVGTGGAGANVLTF.

The chain employs TRBV27 and TRBJ1-1; D ambiguous. Trimming left V 5 bases short and J 10 bases short, with 23 bases between. The CDR3 contains 15 residues. Germline V lookup: CDR1 MNHEY, CDR2 SMNVEV (reference sequence). Written as DNA, the CDR3 is TGTGCCAGCAGTCCATCGGACGGGGATAGTTTCGGAGCTTTCTTT. Translating gives CASSPSDGDSFGAFF.

The rearrangement uses TRBV12-1 and TRBJ2-1; the table calls TRBD1, which could not be checked here. TRBV12-1 is annotated as a pseudogene. CDR3 length equals 15 residues. The CDR3 nucleotides are TGTGCCAGCAGCCTAGGACAGCCTCGATACAATGAGCAGTTCTTC. This sequence encodes CASSLGQPRYNEQFF.

The J gene is TRBJ1-1, the V gene TRBV13; D uncertain. Germline V gives CDR1 PRHDT, CDR2 FYEKMQ (reference sequence). This CDR3 has 13 residues. V was shortened by 5 bases and J by 1 base, with 8 bases between the two germline ends. CDR3 region: CASSRYGNTEAFF. The CDR3 nucleotides are TGTGCCAGCAGCCGGTACGGGAACACTGAAGCTTTCTTT.

The rearrangement links TRBV4-2 to TRBJ2-5; 9 nucleotides line up with TRBD1. The germline gives CDR1 LGHNA, CDR2 YNFKEQ. V was pared by 0 bases and J by 2 bases, with 4 bases of the junction left unmatched. The CDR3 extends over 16 amino acids. The CDR3, as DNA: TGTGCCAGCAGCCAAGATGGGACAGGGCCTCAAGAGACCCAGTACTTC. As protein: CASSQDGTGPQETQYF.

J is TRBJ2-7 and V is TRBV28; 9 bases are a match to TRBD1. CDR3 size: 15 residues. Germline V gene sequence: CDR1 MDHEN, CDR2 SYDVKM. J was trimmed by 0 bases and V by 6 bases; bases with no gene match: 6. The CDR3 sequence: CASRGGTGSSYEQYF. CDR3 coding DNA: TGTGCCAGCAGGGGGGGGACAGGGAGCTCCTACGAGCAGTACTTC.

The V gene is TRBV13, the J gene TRBJ1-4; 8 bases agree with TRBD1. V lost 5 bases and J lost 8; bases outside the gene matches: 10. Germline V gene lookup returns CDR1 PRHDT and CDR2 FYEKMQ (reference sequence). The CDR3 totals 15 residues. CDR3 sequence (DNA): TGTGCCAGCAGCCCCCGCCCGGACAGGGAGGAAAAACTGTTTTTT. Translating it yields CASSPRPDREEKLFF.

In its sample, this clone was seen a few times. V is TRBV7-9 and J is TRBJ2-5, with a tentative D call TRBD1 (6 bases). With 4 bases removed from V and 0 bases from J, the gap between germline ends came to 12 bases. The germline V gene encodes CDR1 SEHNR and CDR2 FQNEAQ (reference sequence). The CDR3 totals 15 residues. The CDR3 nucleotides are TGTGCCAGCAGCTCGCGACAGGAGGACCAAGAGACCCAGTACTTC. Amino acid sequence: CASSSRQEDQETQYF.

The chain employs TRBV19 and TRBJ2-7; 14 positions agree with TRBD2. Per germline, CDR1 LNHDA and CDR2 SQIVND (reference sequence). The V segment lost 5 bases and the J segment 0 bases; nucleotides outside the gene matches: 9. The CDR3 is made up of 18 amino acids. The CDR3 protein is CASSPEGLAGDSSYEQYF. CDR3 DNA: TGTGCCAGTAGTCCTGAGGGACTAGCGGGGGATAGCTCCTACGAGCAGTACTTC.

This clone was counted only a few times. The gene calls are TRBV9 and TRBJ2-7, with D perhaps matching TRBD2 (6 bases). With 0 bases removed from V and 2 bases from J, the gap between germline ends came to 12 bases. Germline loops: CDR1 SGDLS, CDR2 YYNGEE. The CDR3 spans 15 residues. CDR3 amino acids: CASSVGDSGTYEQYF. The CDR3 DNA reads as TGTGCCAGCAGCGTAGGGGATAGCGGTACCTACGAGCAGTACTTC.